This T cell receptor beta chain was sequenced for a study of cytomegalovirus exposure and HLA in healthy donors. Across the study: Among the 398 donors who were genotyped, roughly 86% fell in the genetic ancestry cluster that is associated with self-reported Caucasian donors.

CDR1 LGHNA and CDR2 YSLEER come from the germline V gene. The CDR3 totals 14 residues. Deletions cut 0 bases from V and 4 bases from J, with 9 bases between. Both 60 Vbeta primers and 13 Jbeta primers went into the PCR. Clones were read by immunoSEQ multiplex PCR, and TCRdb kept only the in-frame ones, dropping some. The sample carries 120,000 to 150,000 clones, 65% to 90% recorded once. This clone was observed many times. The antigen is undetermined. Study-wide findings and caveats: The authors later linked a missense DCLRE1C variant to TCR beta V- and J-gene trimming. The study listed around 150 cytomegalovirus-associated TCR beta chains. The study assumed roughly uniform donor sequencing depth for presence/absence analyses.

The sequenced sample consisted of PBMCs. The receptor comes from a woman in her 30s in good health and CMV-seronegative. This chain links TRBV4-3 with TRBJ1-2; no reliable D call. CDR3 region: CASSQDLASYGYTF. Here the CDR3 DNA reads TGCGCCAGCAGCCAAGATCTTGCGTCCTATGGCTACACCTTC.